These T cell receptor beta chains were read from a single sample in a study of shared clonotypes between healthy human individuals. TCRdb's copy holds only in-frame clones and misses some; the assay was immunoSEQ multiplex PCR. This sample has 600,000 or so clones, with about 95% found just once. The sequencing input was naive CD8+ T cells sorted from blood. The receptors originated from a woman in her twenties or thirties in good health. Both conserved end residues are part of each CDR3. A D gene is named only where the DNA matches it firmly. Only some rows state a clone size, as once, few, many or a class for expanded clones.

TRBV19	TRBD2	TRBJ2-2	.	CASSIPTSGYTGELFF	TGTGCCAGTAGTATACCCACTAGCGGATACACCGGGGAGCTGTTTTTT
TRBV7-8	.	TRBJ2-7	.	CASSFGVSYEQYF	TGTGCCAGCAGCTTCGGGGTCTCCTACGAGCAGTACTTC
TRBV28	.	TRBJ2-7	once	CASSFSRGYEQYF	TGTGCCAGCAGTTTTAGTAGGGGCTACGAGCAGTACTTC
TRBV21-1	.	TRBJ2-7	.	CAYRGDPLQYYEQYF	TGTGCCTATCGGGGGGATCCTCTCCAATACTACGAGCAGTACTTC
TRBV27	.	TRBJ2-5	.	CASSPRGLAVGETQYF	TGTGCCAGCAGCCCCCGAGGGTTAGCGGTGGGGGAGACCCAGTACTTC
TRBV27	.	TRBJ1-2	.	CASKDTQGNNYGYTF	TGTGCCAGCAAGGATACCCAGGGGAATAACTATGGCTACACCTTC
TRBV29-1	TRBD2	TRBJ2-7	.	CSVDKAGEQYF	TGCAGCGTTGACAAAGCGGGGGAGCAGTACTTC
TRBV27	.	TRBJ1-4	.	CASSPQGMEEKLFF	TGTGCCAGCAGTCCTCAGGGGATGGAGGAAAAACTGTTTTTT
TRBV5-1	TRBD1	TRBJ2-7	.	CASSPGTGLDEQYF	TGCGCCAGCAGCCCGGGGACAGGGTTGGACGAGCAGTACTTC
TRBV28	.	TRBJ1-2	.	CASTPQGESGYTF	TGTGCCAGCACCCCCCAGGGTGAGAGCGGCTACACCTTC
TRBV19	TRBD1	TRBJ1-1	.	CASRDQTGGTEAFF	TGTGCCAGTAGAGACCAAACAGGGGGGACTGAAGCTTTCTTT